Below are 23 T cell receptor beta chains sequenced from a single sample in a study of blood T cell repertoires in COVID-19. Sequencing used immunoSEQ multiplex PCR; TCRdb keeps in-frame clones, though not all of them. Found here are 110,000 to 150,000 clones, approximately 81% of them singletons; the top ten hold 5% to 7%. Input material: PBMCs or T cells enriched from blood (not recorded which). The receptors here all came from a middle-aged man with acute COVID-19.

The chain joins TRBV7-2 to TRBJ1-6; D may be TRBD1 (6 bases). Germline CDR1 and CDR2: SGHTA and FQGNSA. The CDR3 is 17 amino acids. V was clipped by 3 bases and J by 5 bases, with 17 bases between them. DNA of the CDR3: TGTGCCAGCAGCTTTGACAGGCCTAGAACTGATAATTCACCCCTCCACTTT. Its translation is CASSFDRPRTDNSPLHF. Looking up the rest from reference TRBV7-2 and TRBJ1-6 gives the full variable domain: GAGVSQSPSNKVTEKGKDVELRCDPISGHTALYWYRQSLGQGLEFLIYFQGNSAPDKSGLPSDRFSAERTGGSVSTLTIQRTQQEDSAVYLCASSFDRPRTDNSPLHFGNGTRLTVT.

In DNA form, the CDR3 reads TGTGCCAGCAGCTGGGGGGGACGGACCTCTAGCACAGATACGCAGTATTTT. It translates to CASSWGGRTSSTDTQYF. This chain links TRBV5-4 with TRBJ2-3; 7 bases map to TRBD2. From germline, CDR1 is SGHNT and CDR2 YYREEE (reference sequence). With V trimmed by 3 bases and J by 0 bases, 10 bases remained unmatched. CDR3 size: 17 residues.

The rearrangement links TRBV3-1 (or the pseudogene TRBV3-2) to TRBJ2-3; D may be TRBD2 (5 bases). V lost 4 bases, J lost 1 base, and 12 bases lay in between. This CDR3 is built from 15 residues. Germline CDR1 reads LGHDT; CDR2 reads YNNKEL (reference sequence). The DNA for the CDR3 is TGTGCCAGCAGCCCTGGAGGTGCAGGCACAGATACGCAGTATTTT. Protein: CASSPGGAGTDTQYF.

V usage is TRBV18 and J usage is TRBJ2-2; 7 bases are a match to TRBD1. J was trimmed by 3 bases and V by 6 bases; bases with no gene match: 10. CDR1 and CDR2 (germline): KGHSH, LQKENI. This CDR3 is 16 amino acids long. For the CDR3, the DNA is TGTGCCAGCTCCCCCGGAAGGGGGCGCGACACCGGGGAGCTGTTTTTT. This gives the protein CASSPGRGRDTGELFF.

This chain uses TRBV10-2 with TRBJ2-2, with 11 bases that match TRBD1. The CDR3 length is 15 residues. Germline lookup yields CDR1 WSHSY and CDR2 SAAADI. Trimming cost V 6 bases and J 6 bases; bases outside gene matches: 6. The CDR3 here is CASSGTGGGAGELFF. The CDR3 DNA sequence: TGCGCCAGCAGCGGGACAGGGGGAGGGGCCGGGGAGCTGTTTTTT.

In this sample, this clone turned up once. The chain uses TRBV18 and TRBJ1-1, with D tentatively TRBD1 (5 bases). Germline V lookup: CDR1 KGHSH, CDR2 LQKENI. CDR3 length: 13 residues. V lost 2 bases and J 5 bases, leaving 9 bases between the germline ends. The CDR3 sequence: CASSPGAGTEAFF. CDR3 DNA: TGTGCCAGCTCACCAGGGGCAGGGACTGAAGCTTTCTTT.

The chain combines TRBV11-2 with TRBJ1-5, with 10 bases aligning to TRBD1. Per the germline V gene, CDR1 is SGHAT and CDR2 is FQNNGV. The CDR3 extends over 15 amino acids. The ends lost 5 bases at V and 7 bases at J; junction bases unmatched: 8. In nucleotides, the CDR3 is TGTGCCAGCAGCGCCGAGACAGGGGGCAGGCAGCCCCAGCATTTT. This translates into CASSAETGGRQPQHF.

The gene calls are TRBV29-1 and TRBJ2-7, with TRBD1 matching over 9 bases. The V and J ends lost 5 bases and 7 bases, in that order; junction bases with no gene match: 21. Germline CDR1 reads SQVTM; CDR2 reads ANQGSEA. The CDR3 extends over 17 amino acids. The CDR3 protein is CSVKGGQGFNRAWEQYF. CDR3 in DNA: TGCAGCGTTAAAGGGGGACAGGGTTTTAATCGCGCATGGGAGCAGTACTTC.

This chain joins TRBV6-5 and TRBJ2-1; D is unclear. V lost 0 bases and J 4 bases, leaving 10 bases between the germline ends. The CDR3 extends over 15 amino acids. Per germline, CDR1 MNHEY and CDR2 SVGAGI. CDR3 residues: CASSYSWALYNEQFF. The CDR3 DNA is TGTGCCAGCAGTTACTCGTGGGCGTTGTACAATGAGCAGTTCTTC.

The chain is built from TRBV5-4 and TRBJ2-7, with D possibly being TRBD1 (5 bases). CDR3 length: 16 amino acids. Per the germline V gene, CDR1 is SGHNT and CDR2 is YYREEE (reference sequence). V was trimmed by 0 bases and J by 1 base, leaving 14 bases between them. CDR3 in DNA: TGTGCCAGCAGCTTGGCCCCTGACAGAGTATCCTACGAGCAGTACTTC. Translated: CASSLAPDRVSYEQYF.

V is TRBV9 and J is TRBJ2-3; TRBD1 aligns across 8 bases. V was pared by 4 bases and J by 4 bases, with 11 bases of the junction left unmatched. Germline V gene sequence: CDR1 SGDLS, CDR2 YYNGEE. This CDR3 has 16 amino acids. CDR3 nucleotides: TGTGCCAGCAGCCCCCAGGGGGCCGGGGGCCCAGATACGCAGTATTTT. It codes for CASSPQGAGGPDTQYF. Complete variable domain (other parts from reference TRBV9 and TRBJ2-3): DSGVTQTPKHLITATGQRVTLRCSPRSGDLSVYWYQQSLDQGLQFLIQYYNGEERAKGNILERFSAQQFPDLHSELNLSSLELGDSALYFCASSPQGAGGPDTQYFGPGTRLTVL.

The V gene is TRBV19, the J gene TRBJ1-1; the match to TRBD1 covers 8 bases. This CDR3 has 14 residues. V was clipped by 7 bases and J by 5 bases; unmatched bases: 9. The V gene's germline CDR1 is LNHDA and CDR2 SQIVND (reference sequence). CDR3: CASIRQGMWTEAFF. Written as DNA, the CDR3 is TGTGCCAGTATTCGACAGGGGATGTGGACTGAAGCTTTCTTT.

The J gene is TRBJ1-1, the V gene TRBV7-2, with 8 nucleotides matching TRBD1. J gave up 5 bases and V 4 bases, and 9 bases lay outside the gene matches. The CDR3 is 15 amino acids. The V gene's germline CDR1 is SGHTA and CDR2 FQGNSA. DNA for the CDR3: TGTGCCAGCAGCTCTGAGGGGACAGGAGAGACTGAAGCTTTCTTT. Its protein product is CASSSEGTGETEAFF. Based on the CDR3 plus reference TRBV7-2 and TRBJ1-1, the full variable domain is GAGVSQSPSNKVTEKGKDVELRCDPISGHTALYWYRQSLGQGLEFLIYFQGNSAPDKSGLPSDRFSAERTGGSVSTLTIQRTQQEDSAVYLCASSSEGTGETEAFFGQGTRLTVV.

This chain joins TRBV6-5 and TRBJ2-7; 13 bases align to TRBD2. The CDR3 has 15 amino acids. Unmatched junction bases numbered 6, after V lost 4 bases and J lost 6 bases. Germline CDR1 reads MNHEY; CDR2 reads SVGAGI. CDR3 in amino acids: CASSSSGTSGTEQYF. CDR3 nucleotides: TGTGCCAGCAGTTCTTCCGGGACTAGCGGGACCGAGCAGTACTTC.

J is TRBJ2-7 and V is TRBV10-3; a weak D match, TRBD1 (5 bases). The germline V gene has CDR1 ENHRY and CDR2 SYGVKD. V gave up 6 bases and J gave up 0 bases, with 12 bases separating them. The CDR3 contains 14 residues. CDR3 nucleotides: TGTGCCATCAGACCAGACAGTGCCTCCTACGAGCAGTACTTC. This encodes CAIRPDSASYEQYF.

The chain employs TRBV19 and TRBJ1-5; 9 nucleotides line up with TRBD1. V lost 2 bases, J lost 6 bases, and 8 bases stayed unmatched. The CDR3 runs 16 residues. Germline-derived CDR1 and CDR2 are LNHDA and SQIVND (reference sequence). The CDR3 region is CASSIIPGQGVQPQHF. CDR3 nucleotides: TGTGCCAGTAGTATAATTCCGGGACAGGGAGTTCAGCCCCAGCATTTT.

The chain combines TRBV29-1 with TRBJ1-1; weak D call: TRBD1 (5 bases). CDR1 is SQVTM and CDR2 is ANQGSEA in the germline V gene. Trimming shortened V by 1 base and J by 1 base, and 7 bases separated the two germline ends. This CDR3 is built from 13 residues. CDR3 region: CSVEVGPNTEAFF. The CDR3 DNA sequence: TGCAGCGTTGAAGTGGGGCCGAACACTGAAGCTTTCTTT.

This clone was detected a few times. The genes are TRBV5-4 and TRBJ1-6; D is unclear. The CDR3 is 14 residues long. The V end was cut by 4 bases, the J end by 8 bases, with 13 bases between. Germline V gene lookup returns CDR1 SGHNT and CDR2 YYREEE (reference sequence). CDR3 sequence reads: CASSTGSFHSPLHF. The DNA of the CDR3 is TGTGCCAGCAGCACCGGGTCCTTCCATTCACCCCTCCACTTT.

This clone is medium-sized. Other DNA sequences in the sample encode the same CDR3. The chain couples TRBV11-2 to TRBJ2-1; TRBD2 matches 9 bases. J gave up 4 bases and V 0 bases, and 7 bases lay outside the gene matches. CDR3 length equals 17 residues. Per germline, CDR1 SGHAT and CDR2 FQNNGV. The CDR3 here is CASSLDLGLAGYNEQFF. CDR3 coding DNA: TGTGCCAGCAGCTTAGATTTGGGGCTAGCGGGGTACAATGAGCAGTTCTTC.

The chain uses TRBV19 and TRBJ1-5, with a tentative D call TRBD1 (5 bases). Trimming stripped 6 bases from V and 2 bases from J, with 11 bases between. This CDR3 is 14 amino acids long. Germline CDR1 LNHDA, CDR2 SQIVND (reference sequence). CDR3: CASRLQEGNQPQHF. The CDR3 DNA is TGTGCCAGTAGACTACAGGAAGGCAATCAGCCCCAGCATTTT.

The V and J genes are TRBV6-2 or TRBV6-3 and TRBJ2-1; the D is unclear. Germline V gives CDR1 MNHEY, CDR2 SVGEGT. The CDR3 consists of 12 residues. The germline V and J ends were trimmed by 5 bases and 8 bases, with 10 bases remaining between them. For the CDR3, the DNA is TGTGCCAGCAGTCCCATCCGGGATGAGCAGTTCTTC. Its translation: CASSPIRDEQFF.

The chain has TRBV7-2 and TRBJ2-7; TRBD1 matches 10 bases. This CDR3 spans 15 amino acids. The germline gives CDR1 SGHTA, CDR2 FQGNSA. Germline trimming cut 4 bases from V and 4 bases from J; bases unmatched to any gene: 7. CDR3 DNA sequence: TGTGCCAGCAGCTCGCCGGGACAGGGGTTGTACGAGCAGTACTTC. Encoded protein: CASSSPGQGLYEQYF.

The CDR3 DNA reads as TGTGCCACCACGGGGGAAAACACTGAAGCTTTCTTT. Translated, it gives CATTGENTEAFF. The chain joins TRBV2 to TRBJ1-1; weak D call: TRBD1 (5 bases). The germline gives CDR1 SNHLY, CDR2 FYNNEI. The CDR3 runs to 12 residues. V gave up 10 bases and J gave up 2 bases, with 11 bases separating them.